The 21 T cell receptor beta chains below come from one sample, sequenced in a study of blood T cell repertoires in COVID-19. Using immunoSEQ multiplex PCR, the repertoire was profiled, and TCRdb retains in-frame clones only, with some absent. This table holds 300,000 to 500,000 clones, 70% to 90% found once. The source material was PBMCs or T cells enriched from blood (not recorded which). The origin of the receptors is a woman aged 25 to 39 with acute COVID-19.

The chain has TRBV27 and TRBJ1-2; 8 bases map to TRBD1. Trimming removed 2 bases from V and 6 bases from J; junction bases left unmatched: 8. CDR3 size: 15 residues. Germline V gene data show CDR1 as MNHEY and CDR2 as SMNVEV (reference sequence). CDR3 sequence: CASSLKATGGHGYTF. DNA for the CDR3: TGTGCCAGCAGTTTAAAGGCAACAGGGGGTCATGGCTACACCTTC.

V is TRBV11-2 and J is TRBJ1-6; 7 bases match TRBD1. V lost 4 bases to trimming and J lost 5 bases; unmatched junction nucleotides: 5. CDR1 is SGHAT and CDR2 is FQNNGV in the germline V gene. The CDR3 is 15 amino acids. The DNA of the CDR3 is TGTGCCAGCAGCTCGCTACAGGGGAATAATTCACCCCTCCACTTT. Translation: CASSSLQGNNSPLHF.

The chain has TRBV3-1 (or the pseudogene TRBV3-2) and TRBJ2-2; maybe TRBD2 (6 bases). V shed 4 bases and J shed 5 bases, with 17 bases lying between them. This CDR3 region has 16 residues. The germline gives CDR1 LGHDT, CDR2 YNNKEL (reference sequence). The DNA for the CDR3 is TGTGCCAGCAGCCCGTCGACGGGGGTTAGGACCGGGGAGCTGTTTTTT. This gives the protein CASSPSTGVRTGELFF.

The chain has TRBV5-8 and TRBJ1-3; D remains unclear. Trimming shortened V by 4 bases and J by 1 base, and 3 bases separated the two germline ends. Germline values: CDR1 SGHTS, CDR2 YDEGEE. CDR3 length equals 12 residues. This CDR3 is CASSLSGNTIYF. The CDR3 bases are TGTGCCAGCAGCCTGTCTGGAAACACCATATATTTT.

The rearrangement uses TRBV3-1 (or the pseudogene TRBV3-2) and TRBJ2-7; tentative D call: TRBD1 (6 bases). V lost 0 bases, J lost 9 bases, and 21 bases lay in between. This CDR3 spans 16 amino acids. The germline gives CDR1 LGHDT, CDR2 YNNKEL (reference sequence). The CDR3 DNA reads TGTGCCAGCAGCCAAGAAATTAACAGGGATCCAACCGGGCAGTACTTC. Its protein product is CASSQEINRDPTGQYF.

This clone was observed once. This chain connects TRBV7-9 to TRBJ1-1; 9 bases agree with TRBD1. CDR3 length: 16 residues. Germline CDR1 is SEHNR and CDR2 is FQNEAQ (reference sequence). The ends lost 6 bases at V and 6 bases at J; junction bases unmatched: 14. The CDR3 DNA sequence: TGTGCCAGCAGAGCGTATCGGGACAGGGACATCTCTGAAGCTTTCTTT. Translated, it gives CASRAYRDRDISEAFF.

The V gene is TRBV5-4, the J gene TRBJ2-7, with D maybe TRBD1 (6 bases). This CDR3 has 16 amino acids. Germline lookup yields CDR1 SGHNT and CDR2 YYREEE (reference sequence). Trimming left V 4 bases short and J 1 base short, with 18 bases between. This CDR3 is CASSPHLQGKSYEQYF. The CDR3 DNA reads as TGTGCCAGCAGCCCCCACCTACAGGGAAAGTCCTACGAGCAGTACTTC.

This chain links TRBV9 with TRBJ2-3; D remains unclear. The CDR3 spans 15 residues. The V and J ends lost 0 bases and 3 bases respectively, with 11 bases between them. CDR1 and CDR2 from the germline V gene are SGDLS and YYNGEE. The CDR3 here is CASSVGGSITDTQYF. CDR3 sequence (DNA): TGTGCCAGCAGCGTAGGAGGATCTATAACAGATACGCAGTATTTT.

The chain combines TRBV4-1 with TRBJ2-2; 9 nucleotides line up with TRBD1. The CDR3 has 15 amino acids. J gave up 7 bases and V 3 bases, and 6 bases lay outside the gene matches. Germline V gene data show CDR1 as MGHRA and CDR2 as YSYEKL. CDR3 region: CASSHSGTGYGELFF. In nucleotides, the CDR3 is TGCGCCAGCAGCCACTCCGGGACAGGGTACGGGGAGCTGTTTTTT.

V gene TRBV9 combines with J gene TRBJ1-1; 7 bases match TRBD1. The germline gives CDR1 SGDLS, CDR2 YYNGEE. J was trimmed by 5 bases and V by 1 base; bases with no gene match: 8. The CDR3 is 15 amino acids. CDR3 DNA: TGTGCCAGCAGCGTAAGCCGATCAGGGGGAACTGAAGCTTTCTTT. Translated: CASSVSRSGGTEAFF. The full variable domain, completed using reference TRBV9 and TRBJ1-1, is DSGVTQTPKHLITATGQRVTLRCSPRSGDLSVYWYQQSLDQGLQFLIQYYNGEERAKGNILERFSAQQFPDLHSELNLSSLELGDSALYFCASSVSRSGGTEAFFGQGTRLTVV.

The chain links TRBV6-5 to TRBJ1-2; no clear D. The CDR3 is 15 amino acids. CDR1 and CDR2 (germline): MNHEY, SVGAGI. With 2 bases removed from V and 4 bases from J, the gap between germline ends came to 14 bases. The CDR3 DNA reads as TGTGCCAGCAGTTACGGTTTGGAGGGTAGCTATGGCTACACCTTC. It specifies CASSYGLEGSYGYTF.

V usage is TRBV27 and J usage is TRBJ1-2, with 9 bases lining up with TRBD1. There are 15 residues in the CDR3. Per germline, CDR1 MNHEY and CDR2 SMNVEV (reference sequence). Trimming cost V 8 bases and J 6 bases; bases outside gene matches: 13. The CDR3 reads CASGPLGQGRDGYTF. The DNA of the CDR3 is TGTGCCAGCGGACCTCTGGGACAGGGTCGGGATGGCTACACCTTC.

The rearrangement joins TRBV12-3 or TRBV12-4 to TRBJ1-1, with D uncertain. This CDR3 has 13 residues. The germline V and J ends were trimmed by 5 bases and 7 bases, with 14 bases remaining between them. The CDR3 reads CASSPIWEGEAFF. The CDR3 nucleotides are TGTGCCAGCAGTCCCATCTGGGAGGGTGAAGCTTTCTTT.

The rearrangement links TRBV19 to TRBJ2-2, with 11 bases matching TRBD2. Unmatched junction bases numbered 2, after V lost 9 bases and J lost 5 bases. This CDR3 has 13 amino acids. Germline-derived CDR1 and CDR2 are LNHDA and SQIVND (reference sequence). In nucleotides, the CDR3 is TGTGCCAGCCGGACTAGCGGGACCGGGGAGCTGTTTTTT. The encoded protein is CASRTSGTGELFF. The full variable domain, its missing parts supplied by reference TRBV19 and TRBJ2-2, is DGGITQSPKYLFRKEGQNVTLSCEQNLNHDAMYWYRQDPGQGLRLIYYSQIVNDFQKGDIAEGYSVSREKKESFPLTVTSAQKNPTAFYLCASRTSGTGELFFGEGSRLTVL.

The rearrangement links TRBV10-2 to TRBJ1-2, with 9 positions matching TRBD1. J was trimmed by 5 bases and V by 6 bases; bases with no gene match: 4. Germline values: CDR1 WSHSY, CDR2 SAAADI. The CDR3 runs to 13 residues. The CDR3 DNA reads TGCGCCAGCAGCCCGGGACAGGGATATGGCTACACCTTC. Amino acid sequence: CASSPGQGYGYTF.

This sequence joins TRBV20-1 and TRBJ1-1; D not certain. CDR3 length: 14 residues. V gave up 3 bases and J gave up 2 bases, with 13 bases separating them. The V gene's germline CDR1 is DFQATT and CDR2 SNEGSKA (reference sequence). DNA for the CDR3: TGCAGTGCTAGTCATATGGCGGCCAACACTGAAGCTTTCTTT. Translating gives CSASHMAANTEAFF.

CDR3 residues: CASSPRGNGGDTEAFF. CDR3 in DNA: TGTGCCAGCTCACCCCGGGGGAACGGTGGGGACACTGAAGCTTTCTTT. The gene calls are TRBV18 and TRBJ1-1; D is possibly TRBD1 (5 bases). CDR1 is KGHSH, CDR2 LQKENI, per germline. Trimming took off 3 bases at V and 3 bases at J, with 17 bases between the two ends. CDR3 length: 16 amino acids.

This rearrangement joins TRBV24-1 to TRBJ1-5; 7 nucleotides agree with TRBD1. The germline gives CDR1 KGHDR, CDR2 SFDVKD. V lost 3 bases and J lost 12; bases outside the gene matches: 4. This CDR3 comprises 12 residues. CDR3 nucleotides: TGTGCCACCAGTGATGGTGGGACAGACCAGCATTTT. Translation: CATSDGGTDQHF.

The V call is TRBV19, the J call TRBJ1-1; 8 bases are a match to TRBD1. The CDR3 contains 14 residues. Germline CDR1 LNHDA, CDR2 SQIVND (reference sequence). The V segment lost 7 bases and the J segment 2 bases; nucleotides outside the gene matches: 6. The CDR3, as DNA: TGTGCCAGTACCCCGACAGGGGTTAACACTGAAGCTTTCTTT. This gives the protein CASTPTGVNTEAFF.

This sequence joins TRBV4-1 and TRBJ2-1; 12 bases fit TRBD2. The CDR3 has 15 amino acids. J gave up 4 bases and V 4 bases, and 2 bases lay outside the gene matches. CDR1 is MGHRA and CDR2 is YSYEKL in the germline V gene. The CDR3, as DNA: TGCGCCAGCAGCCCCACTAGCGGGGGGTACAATGAGCAGTTCTTC. It specifies CASSPTSGGYNEQFF.

The J gene is TRBJ2-2, the V gene TRBV21-1; TRBD1 is the table's D call, not checked against the DNA. TRBV21-1 is annotated as a pseudogene. The CDR3 sequence is 17 residues long. The CDR3 loop is CASSFRTHRSNTGELFF. In nucleotides, the CDR3 is TGTGCCAGCAGCTTTCGGACCCACAGGAGTAACACCGGGGAGCTGTTTTTT.